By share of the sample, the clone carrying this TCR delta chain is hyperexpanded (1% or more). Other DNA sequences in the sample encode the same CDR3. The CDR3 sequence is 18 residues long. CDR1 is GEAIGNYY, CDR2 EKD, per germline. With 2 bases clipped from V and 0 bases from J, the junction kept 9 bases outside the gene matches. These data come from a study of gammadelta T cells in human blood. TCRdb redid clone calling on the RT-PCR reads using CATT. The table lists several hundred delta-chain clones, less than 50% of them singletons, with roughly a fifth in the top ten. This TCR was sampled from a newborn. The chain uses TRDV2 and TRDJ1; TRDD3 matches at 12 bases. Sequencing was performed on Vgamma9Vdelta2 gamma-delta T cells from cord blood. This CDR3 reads CACDKGYWGIPYTDKLIF. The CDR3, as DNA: TGTGCCTGTGACAAGGGGTACTGGGGGATACCGTACACCGATAAACTCATCTTT.